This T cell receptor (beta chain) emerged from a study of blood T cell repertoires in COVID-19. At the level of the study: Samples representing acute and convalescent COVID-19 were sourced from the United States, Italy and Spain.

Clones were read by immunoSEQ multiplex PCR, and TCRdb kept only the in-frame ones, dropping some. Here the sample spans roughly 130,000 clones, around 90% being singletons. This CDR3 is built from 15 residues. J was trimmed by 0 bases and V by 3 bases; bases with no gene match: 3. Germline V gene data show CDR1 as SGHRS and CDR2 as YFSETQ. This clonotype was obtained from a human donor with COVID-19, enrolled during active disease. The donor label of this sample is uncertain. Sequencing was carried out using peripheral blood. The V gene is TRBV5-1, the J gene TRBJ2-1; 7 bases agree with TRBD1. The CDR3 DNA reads TGCGCCAGCAGCTCGACAGGGAGCTCCTACAATGAGCAGTTCTTC. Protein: CASSSTGSSYNEQFF. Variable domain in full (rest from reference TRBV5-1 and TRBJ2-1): KAGVTQTPRYLIKTRGQQVTLSCSPISGHRSVSWYQQTPGQGLQFLFEYFSETQRNKGNFPGRFSGRQFSNSRSEMNVSTLELGDSALYLCASSSTGSSYNEQFFGPGTRLTVL.